The 10 T cell receptor beta chains in this list originate from one sample, sequenced in a study of cytomegalovirus exposure and HLA in healthy donors. TCRdb's copy holds only in-frame clones and misses some; the assay was immunoSEQ multiplex PCR. The sample carries over 70,000 clones, 94% recorded once. The sequenced sample was PBMCs. The receptors come from a woman between 18 and 30 years old in good health and CMV-seronegative.

This clone was counted ten times or more. This chain links TRBV14 with TRBJ2-2; perhaps TRBD2 as D (6 bases). V was clipped by 4 bases and J by 6 bases, with 12 bases between them. This CDR3 comprises 14 residues. The germline gives CDR1 SGHDN, CDR2 FVKESK. CDR3 residues: CASSLLGGAGELFF. The CDR3 DNA is TGTGCCAGCAGCCTCCTGGGCGGGGCCGGGGAGCTGTTTTTT.

This clone was picked up one time. The V and J genes are TRBV9 and TRBJ1-6; 8 bases map to TRBD1. The CDR3 runs to 15 residues. Germline lookup yields CDR1 SGDLS and CDR2 YYNGEE. V gave up 0 bases and J gave up 9 bases; unmatched junction bases: 5. In nucleotides, the CDR3 is TGTGCCAGCAGCGTAGCTGCAGGGGGCAGTTCACCCCTCCACTTT. Its translation: CASSVAAGGSSPLHF.

This chain joins TRBV15 and TRBJ1-6; 8 nucleotides line up with TRBD1. The V and J ends lost 0 bases and 7 bases, in that order; junction bases with no gene match: 8. CDR1 and CDR2 from the germline V gene are LNHNV and YYDKDF (reference sequence). The CDR3 sequence is 17 residues long. In DNA, the CDR3 is TGTGCCACCAGCAGAGAATTAAGGACAGGGAACAATTCACCCCTCCACTTT. As protein: CATSRELRTGNNSPLHF.

V and J are TRBV5-1 and TRBJ2-1, with D perhaps matching TRBD2 (7 bases). The CDR3 is 15 amino acids. CDR1 and CDR2 (germline): SGHRS, YFSETQ. Trimming removed 5 bases at V and 5 bases at J, with 17 bases between. The CDR3 DNA reads TGCGCCAGCAGTACGGGGGGCCTCGTGGACAATGAGCAGTTCTTC. The encoded protein is CASSTGGLVDNEQFF.

J is TRBJ1-2 and V is TRBV6-1; 7 bases match TRBD1. The CDR3 has 12 amino acids. V lost 6 bases and J lost 7; bases outside the gene matches: 5. CDR1 and CDR2 from the germline V gene are MNHNS and SASEGT. CDR3 nucleotides: TGTGCCAGCAGCCCAGGGGGGCTTGGCTACACCTTC. It codes for CASSPGGLGYTF.

The rearrangement joins TRBV4-3 to TRBJ1-6; 10 bases agree with TRBD1. This CDR3 contains 16 residues. Per germline, CDR1 LGHNA and CDR2 YSLEER. The trim removed 0 bases at V and 9 bases at J, leaving 5 bases unmatched. The CDR3 is CASSQDRGQGGSPLHF. The CDR3 nucleotides are TGCGCCAGCAGCCAAGATCGAGGACAGGGGGGTTCACCCCTCCACTTT.

The chain recombines TRBV29-1 with TRBJ1-1; 8 nucleotides agree with TRBD1. J lost 6 bases, V lost 4 bases, and 4 bases had no gene match. The CDR3 extends over 12 amino acids. Germline values: CDR1 SQVTM, CDR2 ANQGSEA. Here the CDR3 DNA reads TGCAGCGTTGCACAGGGGGGGTCTGAAGCTTTCTTT. Amino acid sequence: CSVAQGGSEAFF.

The sample holds one count of this clone. In DNA, the CDR3 is TGTGCCAGCAGCTTAACGATAGGGGGCTCGGGCACCGGGGAGCTGTTTTTT. It encodes CASSLTIGGSGTGELFF. The chain recombines TRBV7-3 with TRBJ2-2, with 7 bases lining up with TRBD1. The CDR3 has 17 residues. V was pared by 0 bases and J by 4 bases, with 8 bases of the junction left unmatched. Germline CDR1 reads SGHTA; CDR2 reads FQGTGA.

V is TRBV15 and J is TRBJ2-4; perhaps TRBD1 as D (5 bases). This CDR3 spans 17 amino acids. The V gene's germline CDR1 is LNHNV and CDR2 YYDKDF (reference sequence). V dropped 1 base and J dropped 0 bases, with 13 bases sitting between them. The CDR3 spells CATSRVSTDEAKNIQYF. Here the CDR3 DNA reads TGTGCCACCAGCAGAGTTTCGACAGACGAAGCCAAAAACATTCAGTACTTC.

The rearrangement links TRBV28 to TRBJ1-2, with 10 bases matching TRBD1. V lost 5 bases, J lost 8 bases, and 11 bases stayed unmatched. This CDR3 has 15 amino acids. The germline V gene has CDR1 MDHEN and CDR2 SYDVKM. The CDR3 spells CASSPIWDRGSGYTF. CDR3 DNA sequence: TGTGCCAGCAGTCCGATATGGGACAGGGGCTCCGGCTACACCTTC.